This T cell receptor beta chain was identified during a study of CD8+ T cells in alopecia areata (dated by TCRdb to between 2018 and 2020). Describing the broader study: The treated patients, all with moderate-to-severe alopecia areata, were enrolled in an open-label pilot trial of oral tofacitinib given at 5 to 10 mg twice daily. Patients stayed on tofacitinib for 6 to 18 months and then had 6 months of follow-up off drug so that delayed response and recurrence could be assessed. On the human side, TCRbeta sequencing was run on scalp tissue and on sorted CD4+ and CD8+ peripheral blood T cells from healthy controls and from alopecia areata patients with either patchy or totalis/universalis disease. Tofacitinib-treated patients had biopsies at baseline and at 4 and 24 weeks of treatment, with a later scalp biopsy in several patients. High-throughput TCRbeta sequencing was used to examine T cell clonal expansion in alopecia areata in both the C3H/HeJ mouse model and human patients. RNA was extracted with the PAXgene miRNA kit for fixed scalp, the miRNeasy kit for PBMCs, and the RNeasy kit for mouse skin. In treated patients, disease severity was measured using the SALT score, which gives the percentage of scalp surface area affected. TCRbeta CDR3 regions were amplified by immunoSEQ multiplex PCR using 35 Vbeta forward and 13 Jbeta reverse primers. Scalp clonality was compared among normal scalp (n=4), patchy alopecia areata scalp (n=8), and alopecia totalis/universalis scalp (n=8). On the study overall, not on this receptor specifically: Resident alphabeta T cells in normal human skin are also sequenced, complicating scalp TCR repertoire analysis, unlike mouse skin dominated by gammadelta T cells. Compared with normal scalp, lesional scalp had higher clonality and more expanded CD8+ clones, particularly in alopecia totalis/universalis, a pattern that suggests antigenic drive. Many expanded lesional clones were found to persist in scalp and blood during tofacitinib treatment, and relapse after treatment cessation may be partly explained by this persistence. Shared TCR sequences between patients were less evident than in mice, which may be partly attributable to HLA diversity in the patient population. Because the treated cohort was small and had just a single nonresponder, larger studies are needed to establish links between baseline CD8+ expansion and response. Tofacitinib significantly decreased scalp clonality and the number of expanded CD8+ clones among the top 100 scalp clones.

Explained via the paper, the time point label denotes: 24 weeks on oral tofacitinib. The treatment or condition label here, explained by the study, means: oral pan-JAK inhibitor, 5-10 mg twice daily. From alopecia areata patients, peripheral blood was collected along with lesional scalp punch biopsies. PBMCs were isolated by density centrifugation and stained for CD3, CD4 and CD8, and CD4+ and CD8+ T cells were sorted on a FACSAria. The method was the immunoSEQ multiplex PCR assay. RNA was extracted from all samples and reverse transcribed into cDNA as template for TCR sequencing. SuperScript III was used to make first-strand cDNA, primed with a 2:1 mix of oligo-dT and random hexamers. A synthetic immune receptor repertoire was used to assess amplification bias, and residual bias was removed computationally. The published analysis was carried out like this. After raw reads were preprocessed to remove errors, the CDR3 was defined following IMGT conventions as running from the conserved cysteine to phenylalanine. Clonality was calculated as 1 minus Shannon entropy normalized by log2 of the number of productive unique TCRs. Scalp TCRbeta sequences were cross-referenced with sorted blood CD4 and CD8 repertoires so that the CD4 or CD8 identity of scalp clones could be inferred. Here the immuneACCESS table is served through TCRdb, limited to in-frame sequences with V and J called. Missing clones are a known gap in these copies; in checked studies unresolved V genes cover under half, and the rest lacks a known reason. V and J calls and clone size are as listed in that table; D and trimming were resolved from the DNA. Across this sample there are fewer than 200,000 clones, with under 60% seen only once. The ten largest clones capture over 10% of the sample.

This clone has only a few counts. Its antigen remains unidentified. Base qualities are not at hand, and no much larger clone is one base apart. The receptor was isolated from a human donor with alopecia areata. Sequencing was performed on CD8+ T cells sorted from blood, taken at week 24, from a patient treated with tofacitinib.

The nucleotide sequence is given as TGTGCCAGCAGCGAAGGACTCAATCAGCCCCAGCATTTT. The encoded protein is CASSEGLNQPQHF. The V and J genes are TRBV13 and TRBJ1-5, with the D gene not confidently named. V sheds 5 bases and J sheds 3 bases, leaving 8 bases between their ends. The CDR3, cysteine through phenylalanine, is 13 amino acids long. Only the CDR3 region is kept as DNA, spanning 39 bases read in frame from base 1. For CDR1 and CDR2, the germline V gene (reference sequence) lists PRHDT and FYEKMQ.